This TCR beta chain was sequenced for a study of Graves' ophthalmopathy and Graves' hyperthyroidism. As for the study in general: Calling hyperthyroidism stable required that no ophthalmopathy show up within 18 months of follow-up. Regarding the study as a whole: Sensitivity of 65% to 71% and specificity of roughly 78% were achieved by the model that predicted ophthalmopathy progression. Thyroid clonotypes that were expanded above 0.001 frequency mostly also appeared in blood.

CDR3 regions of TCR beta were amplified from RNA transcripts. RT-PCR with HTBI primers came first, then second-round multiplex PCR. Using its own MiXCR run on the multiplex PCR reads, TCRdb lists one record per CDR3 protein. The sample includes 1 million to 1.3 million distinct CDR3 sequences, about two fifths seen only once; the top ten take 11%. This clonotype was picked up one time. The antigen is undetermined. Clinicians made diagnoses from clinical symptoms, serum thyroxine, TRAb, thyroid ultrasound and orbital computed tomography. Germline V gene sequence: CDR1 MGHDK, CDR2 SYGVNS. This CDR3 has 11 amino acids. The ends lost 4 bases at V and 14 bases at J; junction bases unmatched: 5.

The TCR comes from an adult man with Graves' hyperthyroidism. The rearrangement uses TRBV25-1 and TRBJ1-2; TRBD1 aligns across 9 bases. Sequencing used peripheral blood or thyroid tissue (not recorded which). CDR3 DNA sequence: TGTGCCAGCAGTGTAGGACAGGGGTTGACCTTC. Encoded protein: CASSVGQGLTF.